What follows are 5 T cell receptor beta chains derived from one specimen sequenced in a study of shared T cell receptors in the human thymus. Sequencing was performed with immunoSEQ multiplex PCR; in TCRdb, only in-frame clones are kept and a portion is missing. The data show some 640,000 clones, around 87% seen once. These same data were also listed under a study on human thymus T cells.

The sequencing sample was made of thymocytes. The receptors derive from a boy younger than two with a congenital heart defect.

V is TRBV28 and J is TRBJ1-2; TRBD1 matches at 7 bases. V was pared by 6 bases and J by 4 bases, with 5 bases of the junction left unmatched. CDR3 length equals 13 residues. CDR1 and CDR2 (germline): MDHEN, SYDVKM. The CDR3 DNA reads as TGTGCCAGCAGCCTGGGACAGACCTATGGCTACACCTTC. The encoded protein is CASSLGQTYGYTF.

The CDR3 protein is CASSAGTGGKADTQYF. The CDR3 DNA reads TGTGCCAGCAGCGCGGGGACAGGGGGCAAGGCAGATACGCAGTATTTT. This sequence joins TRBV5-8 and TRBJ2-3, with 12 bases that match TRBD1. Germline CDR1 is SGHTS and CDR2 is YDEGEE. The CDR3 contains 16 residues. Trimming at V came to 4 bases and at J to 4 bases, leaving 7 bases not matched to a gene. Drawing the rest from reference TRBV5-8 and TRBJ2-3, the complete variable domain is EAGVTQSPTHLIKTRGQQATLRCSPISGHTSVYWYQQALGLGLQFLLWYDEGEERNRGNFPPRFSGRQFPNYSSELNVNALELEDSALYLCASSAGTGGKADTQYFGPGTRLTVL.

The chain joins TRBV30 to TRBJ1-5, with 8 bases identical to TRBD1. The ends lost 2 bases at V and 4 bases at J; junction bases unmatched: 4. Germline V gives CDR1 GTSNPN, CDR2 SVGIG (reference sequence). This CDR3 comprises 14 residues. The CDR3: CAWSPRTGNQPQHF. The CDR3 DNA reads as TGTGCCTGGAGTCCCCGGACAGGGAATCAGCCCCAGCATTTT.

V usage is TRBV28 and J usage is TRBJ2-7, with 7 bases aligning to TRBD2. V shed 2 bases and J 3 bases; nucleotides not matched to a gene: 13. The germline CDR1 and CDR2 sequences are MDHEN and SYDVKM. The CDR3 extends over 17 amino acids. CDR3 DNA sequence: TGTGCCAGCAGTTTAAACCCCCCGAGCGGGAAAAACTACGAGCAGTACTTC. Translating it yields CASSLNPPSGKNYEQYF.

The chain has TRBV6-5 and TRBJ2-5; 10 bases align to TRBD1. Germline CDR1 is MNHEY and CDR2 is SVGAGI. J was trimmed by 7 bases and V by 6 bases; bases with no gene match: 5. The CDR3 runs 13 residues. CDR3 sequence (DNA): TGTGCCAGCAGGGACAGGGGGGACGGGACCCAGTACTTC. It is translated as CASRDRGDGTQYF.